This entry lists 7 T cell receptor beta chains sequenced from one sample in a study of shared clonotypes between healthy human individuals. Sequencing was performed with immunoSEQ multiplex PCR; in TCRdb, only in-frame clones are kept and a portion is missing. The sample consists of about 2.2 million clones, 85% to 95% of them appearing once. CD8 cells classed as naive were CD45RO-negative and positively selected for CCR7, excluding terminally differentiated effector memory CD45RA+ cells. Source material: naive CD8+ T cells from PBMCs. These receptor sequences come from a man aged 18 to 29 in good health. Some clones in this sample may be carry-over from other donors' samples.

This chain joins TRBV4-1 and TRBJ2-7, with 9 positions matching TRBD2. The CDR3 has 15 amino acids. In germline, CDR1 is MGHRA, CDR2 YSYEKL. Unmatched junction bases numbered 11, after V lost 5 bases and J lost 6 bases. The DNA for the CDR3 is TGCGCCAGCAGCTATAGCGGGGGAGGAGGTGGCGAGCAGTACTTC. Encoded protein: CASSYSGGGGGEQYF.

The rearrangement links TRBV7-2 to TRBJ1-1; D remains unclear. Germline CDR1 SGHTA, CDR2 FQGNSA. Trimming took off 7 bases at V and 6 bases at J, with 12 bases between the two ends. This CDR3 comprises 12 residues. The CDR3 nucleotides are TGTGCCAGCACCAAAGGGAGGGCTGAAGCTTTCTTT. The encoded protein is CASTKGRAEAFF.

The rearrangement links TRBV28 to TRBJ1-1, with a tentative D call TRBD1 (6 bases). Between the trimmed V and J ends, which lost 2 bases and 7 bases, there was a span of 14 bases. CDR1 is MDHEN, CDR2 SYDVKM, per germline. CDR3 length: 14 amino acids. The CDR3 reads CASSLRSRGGEAFF. CDR3 in DNA: TGTGCCAGCAGTTTACGGAGCAGGGGTGGTGAAGCTTTCTTT.

The chain uses TRBV30 and TRBJ1-2; a weak D match, TRBD1 (5 bases). Germline-derived CDR1 and CDR2 are GTSNPN and SVGIG (reference sequence). V was pared by 5 bases and J by 4 bases, with 8 bases between. The CDR3 runs 11 residues. In DNA, the CDR3 is TGTGCCTGGGACAGCCTCTATGGCTACACCTTC. As protein: CAWDSLYGYTF.

The rearrangement joins TRBV7-8 to TRBJ2-1; the match to TRBD2 covers 7 bases. V trimming: 3 bases; J trimming: 0 bases; junction bases outside the gene matches: 8. CDR3 length: 17 amino acids. Germline CDR1 and CDR2: SGHVS and FQNEAQ. The CDR3 region is CASSLGASGDSYNEQFF. DNA for the CDR3: TGTGCCAGCAGCTTGGGTGCTAGCGGAGACTCCTACAATGAGCAGTTCTTC.

This clone was seen once. The rearrangement links TRBV27 to TRBJ2-4, with D unclear. The CDR3 totals 16 residues. The germline gives CDR1 MNHEY, CDR2 SMNVEV (reference sequence). Trimming cost V 5 bases and J 0 bases, with 14 bases left between them. CDR3 sequence: CASSPLLRLAKNIQYF. The CDR3 nucleotides read TGTGCCAGCAGTCCTCTACTCCGACTAGCCAAAAACATTCAGTACTTC.

The chain joins TRBV9 to TRBJ1-2; no definite D call. CDR1 SGDLS and CDR2 YYNGEE come from the germline V gene. The CDR3 spans 12 residues. Trimming cost V 4 bases and J 4 bases, with 8 bases left between them. The CDR3 coding sequence is TGTGCCAGCAGCACCCCAGGCTATGGCTACACCTTC. Translation: CASSTPGYGYTF.